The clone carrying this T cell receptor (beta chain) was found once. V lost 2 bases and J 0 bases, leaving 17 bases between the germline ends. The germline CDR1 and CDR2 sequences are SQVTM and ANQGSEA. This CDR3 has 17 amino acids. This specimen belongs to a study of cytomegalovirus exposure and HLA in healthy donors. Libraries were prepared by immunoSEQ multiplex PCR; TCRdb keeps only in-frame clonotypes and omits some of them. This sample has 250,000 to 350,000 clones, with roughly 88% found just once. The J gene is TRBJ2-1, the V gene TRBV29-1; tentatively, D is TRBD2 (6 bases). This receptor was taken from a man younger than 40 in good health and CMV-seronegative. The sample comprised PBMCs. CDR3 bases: TGCAGCGTTGAAAGGTCGGCTAGCGAGGACTCCTACAATGAGCAGTTCTTC. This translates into CSVERSASEDSYNEQFF.